A single sample gave rise to the 32 T cell receptor beta chains below, sequenced in a study of Tregs in tolerant kidney transplant recipients. Some clones are missing from TCRdb's copy, which holds only in-frame ones; the method was immunoSEQ multiplex PCR. Of tens of thousands of clones in the sample, around nine tenths were seen once. Sequenced: CD8+ T cells from blood. These receptors all come from a human donor in good health.

The chain employs TRBV7-8 and TRBJ2-5; D not resolved. This CDR3 has 13 amino acids. Trimming stripped 5 bases from V and 2 bases from J, with 9 bases between. Germline lookup yields CDR1 SGHVS and CDR2 FQNEAQ. The CDR3: CASSPQVQETQYF. In DNA form, the CDR3 reads TGTGCCAGCAGCCCCCAAGTACAAGAGACCCAGTACTTC.

The chain recombines TRBV11-2 with TRBJ1-1; D call uncertain. V lost 3 bases, J lost 5 bases, and 10 bases lay in between. CDR1 is SGHAT and CDR2 is FQNNGV in the germline V gene. This CDR3 comprises 13 residues. In nucleotides, the CDR3 is TGTGCCAGCAGCTTCCCCTCCGGGACTGAAGCTTTCTTT. As protein: CASSFPSGTEAFF.

The V and J genes are TRBV13 and TRBJ2-1; D call uncertain. The CDR3 covers 13 residues. V lost 2 bases and J 5 bases, leaving 7 bases between the germline ends. The germline CDR1 and CDR2 sequences are PRHDT and FYEKMQ (reference sequence). The CDR3 nucleotides read TGTGCCAGCAGCTTACCCAGAAACAATGAGCAGTTCTTC. Encoded protein: CASSLPRNNEQFF.

The chain is built from TRBV5-4 and TRBJ1-2; TRBD1 matches at 7 bases. The junction had 8 bases not matched to a gene; V was cut back by 4 bases and J by 2 bases. The germline CDR1 and CDR2 sequences are SGHNT and YYREEE (reference sequence). The CDR3 is made up of 15 amino acids. In DNA, the CDR3 is TGTGCCAGCAGCGTGCAACAGGGGAGGAACTATGGCTACACCTTC. Amino acids: CASSVQQGRNYGYTF.

The rearrangement uses TRBV5-1 and TRBJ2-3; D ambiguous. The CDR3 is 15 amino acids. In germline, CDR1 is SGHRS, CDR2 YFSETQ. V gave up 0 bases and J gave up 3 bases, with 11 bases separating them. The CDR3 is CASSLELTVTDTQYF. DNA for the CDR3: TGCGCCAGCAGCTTGGAACTGACGGTAACAGATACGCAGTATTTT.

The rearrangement joins TRBV7-9 to TRBJ2-7, with a tentative D call TRBD1 (5 bases). CDR3 size: 12 residues. The V gene lost 6 bases and the J gene lost 4 bases, with 10 bases spanning the gap. Looked up from germline, CDR1 is SEHNR and CDR2 is FQNEAQ (reference sequence). The CDR3 sequence: CASSWGEYEQYF. CDR3 DNA: TGTGCCAGCAGTTGGGGCGAATACGAGCAGTACTTC.

The chain joins TRBV15 to TRBJ2-5; no clear D gene. The CDR3 covers 12 residues. CDR1 and CDR2 from the germline V gene are LNHNV and YYDKDF (reference sequence). V was clipped by 3 bases and J by 5 bases, with 7 bases between them. CDR3 sequence (DNA): TGTGCCACCAGCAGGGCAGAGGAGACCCAGTACTTC. Protein product: CATSRAEETQYF.

The chain combines TRBV6-5 with TRBJ1-1, with 9 bases matching TRBD1. Germline CDR1 reads MNHEY; CDR2 reads SVGAGI. V dropped 2 bases and J dropped 0; count of bases not matched to a gene: 4. This CDR3 contains 16 residues. The CDR3 DNA reads as TGTGCCAGCAGTTACACAGGGGGCTACATGAACACTGAAGCTTTCTTT. This sequence encodes CASSYTGGYMNTEAFF.

CDR3 DNA: TGTGCCAGTAGTATTTCCATTGGGACAGGGCGGCTCACTGAAGCTTTCTTT. It specifies CASSISIGTGRLTEAFF. The V and J genes are TRBV19 and TRBJ1-1, with 9 bases matching TRBD1. Germline trimming cut 3 bases from V and 4 bases from J; bases unmatched to any gene: 12. Germline-derived CDR1 and CDR2 are LNHDA and SQIVND (reference sequence). The CDR3 runs to 17 residues.

The gene calls are TRBV7-9 and TRBJ1-2, with TRBD1 as a possible D gene (5 bases). V was trimmed by 3 bases and J by 8 bases, leaving 28 bases between them. The CDR3 covers 18 residues. Germline values: CDR1 SEHNR, CDR2 FQNEAQ (reference sequence). The CDR3, as DNA: TGTGCCAGCAGCTTCGCGACGGGGACGCAATCTCTTCATAGCGGCTACACCTTC. Residues: CASSFATGTQSLHSGYTF.

There are a few counts of this clone. The rearrangement links TRBV11-2 to TRBJ2-7; D might be TRBD1 or TRBD2, each matching 6 bases. CDR3 length: 15 residues. The germline CDR1 and CDR2 sequences are SGHAT and FQNNGV. The germline V and J ends were trimmed by 5 bases and 2 bases, with 16 bases remaining between them. CDR3 protein: CASSPHEGGPYEQYF. DNA for the CDR3: TGTGCCAGCAGCCCCCACGAGGGGGGCCCCTACGAGCAGTACTTC.

The genes are TRBV15 and TRBJ2-1, with TRBD2 matching over 7 bases. This CDR3 is 13 amino acids long. Per the germline V gene, CDR1 is LNHNV and CDR2 is YYDKDF (reference sequence). V trimming: 8 bases; J trimming: 4 bases; junction bases outside the gene matches: 5. CDR3 amino acids: CATRDYQYNEQFF. DNA of the CDR3: TGTGCCACCCGGGACTACCAATACAATGAGCAGTTCTTC.

V and J are TRBV27 and TRBJ1-5; 7 positions agree with TRBD1. The ends lost 7 bases at V and 3 bases at J; junction bases unmatched: 6. This CDR3 has 14 residues. Germline CDR1 and CDR2: MNHEY and SMNVEV (reference sequence). The CDR3 DNA reads TGTGCCAGCAAACAGGGGCGGGACAATCAGCCCCAGCATTTT. The encoded protein is CASKQGRDNQPQHF.

The chain links TRBV5-8 to TRBJ2-3; D ambiguous. The CDR3 consists of 15 residues. In germline, CDR1 is SGHTS, CDR2 YDEGEE. V was clipped by 4 bases and J by 4 bases, with 16 bases between them. The CDR3 coding sequence is TGTGCCAGCAGCCCAGCAGTAGCCATCTCAGATACGCAGTATTTT. It specifies CASSPAVAISDTQYF.

J is TRBJ1-5 and V is TRBV6-1, with no clear D. The V end lost 4 bases, the J end lost 2 bases, and 15 bases lay between the germline ends. CDR1 MNHNS and CDR2 SASEGT come from the germline V gene. CDR3 length equals 16 residues. The CDR3 reads CASSVIPTDGNQPQHF. In DNA form, the CDR3 reads TGTGCCAGCAGTGTGATACCCACCGACGGCAATCAGCCCCAGCATTTT.

The rearrangement links TRBV6-1 to TRBJ2-3; TRBD1 is a possible D gene (6 bases). From germline, CDR1 is MNHNS and CDR2 SASEGT. The CDR3 spans 15 residues. V was pared by 7 bases and J by 2 bases, with 16 bases between. CDR3 sequence (DNA): TGTGCCAGCACCCGAAGCAGGACAGTCACAGATACGCAGTATTTT. This sequence encodes CASTRSRTVTDTQYF.

V usage is TRBV7-9 and J usage is TRBJ2-5; 11 positions match TRBD2. CDR1 and CDR2 (germline): SEHNR, FQNEAQ (reference sequence). V was clipped by 5 bases and J by 5 bases; unmatched bases: 13. The CDR3 is made up of 17 amino acids. The CDR3 protein is CASSARATSGEGETQYF. DNA for the CDR3: TGTGCCAGCAGCGCCCGGGCGACTAGCGGGGAGGGGGAGACCCAGTACTTC.

CDR3 bases: TGTGCCAGCAGCCAAGATGCCGAGCAGTACTTC. Protein sequence: CASSQDAEQYF. The chain combines TRBV4-2 with TRBJ2-7, with D hard to call. CDR1 is LGHNA and CDR2 is YNFKEQ in the germline V gene. V was cut by 0 bases and J by 6 bases, with 3 bases left in between. The CDR3 totals 11 residues.

As concerns this clone: Different DNA sequences within this sample yield the same CDR3. The rearrangement uses TRBV7-9 and TRBJ1-2, with TRBD1 as a possible D gene (6 bases). Germline assignment: CDR1 SEHNR and CDR2 FQNEAQ (reference sequence). Trimming removed 4 bases from V and 10 bases from J, with 10 bases in between. The CDR3 has 11 residues. The CDR3 reads CASSWNRDYTF. The CDR3 DNA is TGTGCCAGCAGCTGGAACAGGGACTACACCTTC.

CDR3 in DNA: TGTGCCAGCAGCTTCCCAATAGGGGGACTAGTGGAGACCCAGTACTTC. It is translated as CASSFPIGGLVETQYF. This chain connects TRBV7-9 to TRBJ2-5; 8 bases fit TRBD2. V was pared by 3 bases and J by 5 bases, with 11 bases of the junction left unmatched. This CDR3 is 16 amino acids long. Germline V gives CDR1 SEHNR, CDR2 FQNEAQ (reference sequence).

This rearrangement joins TRBV6-5 to TRBJ1-2, with D unresolved. Trimming removed 6 bases from V and 4 bases from J, with 12 bases in between. Germline loops: CDR1 MNHEY, CDR2 SVGAGI. The CDR3 extends over 13 amino acids. CDR3 bases: TGTGCCAGCAGCCCCGCCGGCGGCTATGGCTACACCTTC. Translated: CASSPAGGYGYTF.

J is TRBJ2-7 and V is TRBV13; 8 nucleotides match TRBD2. V gave up 3 bases and J gave up 5 bases; unmatched junction bases: 6. Germline assignment: CDR1 PRHDT and CDR2 FYEKMQ (reference sequence). This CDR3 comprises 14 residues. In nucleotides, the CDR3 is TGTGCCAGCAGCTTGACTAGCGTCATCAACGAGCAGTACTTC. Encoded protein: CASSLTSVINEQYF.

V usage is TRBV5-1 and J usage is TRBJ2-7, with unresolved D. V was clipped by 3 bases and J by 0 bases, with 7 bases between them. In germline, CDR1 is SGHRS, CDR2 YFSETQ. This CDR3 has 13 amino acids. CDR3 DNA: TGCGCCAGCAGCTACCCAGGCTCCTACGAGCAGTACTTC. This codes for CASSYPGSYEQYF.

V gene TRBV7-2 combines with J gene TRBJ2-7; 10 bases map to TRBD1. Germline V gene lookup returns CDR1 SGHTA and CDR2 FQGNSA. J was trimmed by 1 base and V by 1 base; bases with no gene match: 7. The CDR3 totals 17 residues. The CDR3 loop reads CASSLELGQGLSYEQYF. The CDR3 bases are TGTGCCAGCAGCTTAGAACTGGGACAGGGGCTATCCTACGAGCAGTACTTC.

The chain is built from TRBV2 and TRBJ2-7; D perhaps matches TRBD1 (5 bases). Trimming took 5 bases from V and 2 from J, leaving 10 bases between them. Germline-derived CDR1 and CDR2 are SNHLY and FYNNEI. The CDR3 length is 13 residues. The DNA for the CDR3 is TGTGCCAGCAGTATTGGGGCTGCCTACGAGCAGTACTTC. The encoded protein is CASSIGAAYEQYF.

This clone was picked up one time. The rearrangement links TRBV2 to TRBJ2-1; TRBD1 matches at 7 bases. V lost 6 bases, J lost 8 bases, and 4 bases stayed unmatched. Germline V gene data show CDR1 as SNHLY and CDR2 as FYNNEI. CDR3 length: 12 amino acids. CDR3 nucleotide sequence: TGTGCCAGCAGGACAGGGATAGATGAGCAGTTCTTC. Its protein product is CASRTGIDEQFF.

The chain couples TRBV13 to TRBJ2-5, with D uncertain. The germline V and J ends were trimmed by 3 bases and 5 bases, with 4 bases remaining between them. The CDR3 has 11 residues. Germline-derived CDR1 and CDR2 are PRHDT and FYEKMQ (reference sequence). The CDR3 region is CASSFEETQYF. In DNA, the CDR3 is TGTGCCAGCAGCTTCGAGGAGACCCAGTACTTC.

CDR3: CATSREANSGNTIYF. The CDR3 DNA sequence: TGTGCCACCAGCAGAGAAGCGAACTCTGGAAACACCATATATTTT. This chain links TRBV15 with TRBJ1-3; D uncertain. This CDR3 comprises 15 residues. Trimming removed 0 bases at V and 0 bases at J, with 6 bases between. The V gene's germline CDR1 is LNHNV and CDR2 YYDKDF (reference sequence).

The chain links TRBV4-1 to TRBJ1-2, with 7 positions matching TRBD1. V dropped 8 bases and J dropped 4; count of bases not matched to a gene: 1. Germline V gene sequence: CDR1 MGHRA, CDR2 YSYEKL. This CDR3 is built from 11 residues. The CDR3, as DNA: TGCGCCAGCCGGGACAGCTATGGCTACACCTTC. This translates into CASRDSYGYTF.

With respect to this clone: Other DNA sequences within the sample encode an identical CDR3. V gene TRBV19 combines with J gene TRBJ1-5; D remains ambiguous. There are 14 residues in the CDR3. CDR1 and CDR2 from the germline V gene are LNHDA and SQIVND (reference sequence). Trimming pared 1 base from V and 0 bases from J, leaving 4 bases between. The CDR3 here is CASSIGYSNQPQHF. DNA of the CDR3: TGTGCCAGTAGTATAGGCTATAGCAATCAGCCCCAGCATTTT.

This sequence joins TRBV12-1 and TRBJ2-3; the table's D gene call, TRBD2, was not cross checked with the DNA. TRBV12-1 is assigned pseudogene status. This CDR3 is 16 amino acids long. The CDR3: CADPPPLAGVADTQYF. CDR3 sequence (DNA): TGTGCAGACCCCCCCCCACTAGCGGGAGTGGCAGATACGCAGTATTTT.

This rearrangement joins TRBV10-3 to TRBJ2-5; D is uncertain. CDR3 size: 16 residues. With 3 bases removed from V and 1 base from J, the gap between germline ends came to 15 bases. Germline lookup yields CDR1 ENHRY and CDR2 SYGVKD. The CDR3 spells CAISDWAPDPQETQYF. CDR3 DNA sequence: TGTGCCATCAGTGATTGGGCTCCTGATCCCCAAGAGACCCAGTACTTC.